The present TCR beta chain was sequenced within a study of CD8 T cells in Susac syndrome. Study-level findings and limits: In its TCR sequencing and HLA analysis, the study acknowledged that the number of individuals was relatively small.

As regards this clonotype: No antigen is known for it.

J was trimmed by 0 bases and V by 3 bases; bases with no gene match: 8. Germline V gene sequence: CDR1 MNHEY, CDR2 SMNVEV (reference sequence). The CDR3 extends over 17 amino acids. RNA in amounts of roughly 0.45 to 1 ug was reverse transcribed with random hexamers. TCRdb called the immunoSEQ multiplex PCR reads again in MiXCR, with one record for every CDR3 protein. In the table there are 250,000 to 300,000 distinct CDR3 sequences, roughly 85% of which are singletons. V is TRBV27 and J is TRBJ2-5, with 9 positions matching TRBD2. Sequenced sample: CD8+ T cells from PBMCs. This sequence originates from a human donor with multiple sclerosis. Here the CDR3 reads CASSLRLAGLYQETQYF. The CDR3 coding sequence is TGTGCCAGCAGTTTGAGGCTAGCGGGACTGTACCAAGAGACCCAGTACTTC.